Following are 9 T cell receptor beta chains from one sample sequenced in a study of CD8 T cells in Susac syndrome (dated 2019 in TCRdb). The library was built by means of the immunoSEQ multiplex PCR assay. RNA was extracted with the RNeasy kit and roughly 0.45 to 1 ug was reverse transcribed using random hexamers. Using fastp trimming at Q25 and MiXCR clonotype assembly, TCRdb reanalyzed the public sequencing data and kept in-frame beta chains. Each entry merges the rows of one CDR3 protein and shows their most common DNA and genes. The sample includes approximately 200,000 distinct CDR3 sequences, with roughly 95% observed a single time. The top ten constitute approximately 0.097% of the sample. The sample was CD4+ T cells from PBMCs. These TCRs come from a human donor with multiple sclerosis.

The chain links TRBV6-1 to TRBJ2-1; D possibly uses TRBD1 or TRBD2 (5 bases each). V lost 4 bases to trimming and J lost 4 bases, with 23 bases between them. The CDR3 is 18 residues long. The germline gives CDR1 MNHNS, CDR2 SASEGT. The CDR3 loop is CASSGDQRRGTMYNEQFF. CDR3 DNA sequence: TGTGCCAGCAGTGGAGACCAGCGTCGAGGGACGATGTACAATGAGCAGTTCTTC.

The chain employs TRBV29-1 and TRBJ2-3; 7 bases align to TRBD1. This CDR3 spans 14 amino acids. J gave up 2 bases and V 6 bases, and 8 bases lay outside the gene matches. Germline V lookup: CDR1 SQVTM, CDR2 ANQGSEA. The CDR3 protein is CSVHGTDNTDTQYF. The DNA of the CDR3 is TGCAGCGTCCACGGGACAGACAACACAGATACGCAGTATTTT.

This sequence joins TRBV4-1 and TRBJ2-7; 9 bases fit TRBD1. Per the germline V gene, CDR1 is MGHRA and CDR2 is YSYEKL. The ends lost 3 bases at V and 3 bases at J; junction bases unmatched: 6. This CDR3 has 15 amino acids. The CDR3 sequence is CASSHMPGQGYEQYF. CDR3 nucleotides: TGCGCCAGCAGCCATATGCCGGGACAGGGCTACGAGCAGTACTTC.

The chain links TRBV7-9 to TRBJ1-1, with unresolved D. Germline values: CDR1 SEHNR, CDR2 FQNEAQ (reference sequence). The CDR3 loop spans 13 amino acids. The ends were cut back, 5 bases at V and 7 bases at J, with 14 bases in the middle. In DNA, the CDR3 is TGTGCCAGCAGCCCCCCCGTGCGCCTTGAAGCTTTCTTT. Translating it yields CASSPPVRLEAFF.

This clonotype was seen only once. V gene TRBV20-1 combines with J gene TRBJ1-2, with no clear D. This CDR3 spans 15 amino acids. CDR1 and CDR2 from the germline V gene are DFQATT and SNEGSKA (reference sequence). With 2 bases removed from V and 8 bases from J, the gap between germline ends came to 21 bases. The CDR3 sequence: CSARTDAISAVGYTF. Written as DNA, the CDR3 is TGCAGTGCTAGAACTGACGCTATTTCCGCAGTGGGCTACACCTTC.

The genes are TRBV30 and TRBJ1-1, with TRBD1 identical over 7 bases. Unmatched junction bases numbered 4, after V lost 3 bases and J lost 0 bases. Germline CDR1 GTSNPN, CDR2 SVGIG (reference sequence). The CDR3 spans 14 residues. CDR3 amino acids: CAWRAGQMNTEAFF. CDR3 nucleotides: TGTGCCTGGAGAGCGGGACAGATGAACACTGAAGCTTTCTTT.

The V gene is TRBV20-1, the J gene TRBJ2-7; D remains unclear. Germline V CDR1 and CDR2: DFQATT, SNEGSKA (reference sequence). V lost 7 bases and J lost 7, with 14 bases in between. CDR3 length: 11 residues. CDR3 nucleotides: TGCAGTGGGGTCAAAGCGTGGGAGCAGTACTTC. Its translation is CSGVKAWEQYF.

The chain couples TRBV9 to TRBJ2-5; TRBD2 matches 7 bases. This CDR3 comprises 14 residues. The ends lost 0 bases at V and 4 bases at J; junction bases unmatched: 3. The V gene's germline CDR1 is SGDLS and CDR2 YYNGEE. The CDR3 DNA reads TGTGCCAGCAGCGTAGATGTAGCGGGAGAGACCCAGTACTTC. It encodes CASSVDVAGETQYF.

J is TRBJ2-7 and V is TRBV29-1; 7 nucleotides line up with TRBD1. J lost 4 bases, V lost 2 bases, and 8 bases had no gene match. Germline V lookup: CDR1 SQVTM, CDR2 ANQGSEA. The CDR3 runs 14 residues. CDR3 sequence reads: CSVERTGRGYEQYF. The CDR3 DNA sequence: TGCAGCGTTGAACGGACAGGAAGGGGGTACGAGCAGTACTTC.